Described below is a single TCR beta chain sequence and its context. Its cognate antigen is unknown. This specimen comes from a study of OX40 agonist ivuxolimab in advanced cancers. The table came from immunoSEQ multiplex PCR; TCRdb's copy has only in-frame clones and leaves some out. The table records around 30,000 clones, approximately 90% of them present only once. Whole-study results and caveats: Low normalized T-cell clonal expansion was also seen in some nonresponders. Patients with a partial response at 0.1-3.0 mg/kg had among the lowest clonal expansion.

CDR1 is SGDLS and CDR2 is YYNGEE in the germline V gene. Unmatched junction bases numbered 6, after V lost 4 bases and J lost 4 bases. This CDR3 has 16 residues. Blood draws occurred at baseline, cycle 4 day 1, and cycle 7 day 1. The specimen comprised CD4+ or CD8+ T cells sorted from blood, sampled in a trial of the OX40 agonist ivuxolimab. This receptor was obtained from an adult with an advanced solid tumor such as melanoma, head and neck, liver or kidney cancer. The chain combines TRBV9 with TRBJ2-2; 11 nucleotides match TRBD2. The CDR3 sequence: CASSSRLAGSTGELFF. The CDR3 nucleotides are TGTGCCAGCAGCTCCCGACTAGCGGGAAGCACCGGGGAGCTGTTTTTT.